This T cell receptor (beta chain) was captured by sequencing in a study of T cells after posttransplantation cyclophosphamide. Study observations and caveats: Later post-transplant blood repertoires were often dominated by donor CD8+ memory clones. Recipient CMV seropositivity and CMV reactivation strongly tracked TRB clonality. TRB overlap between skin or GI tissue T cells and blood was limited.

As concerns this clone: The antigen is not known.

Germline trimming cut 1 base from V and 8 bases from J; bases unmatched to any gene: 5. This CDR3 has 15 residues. From germline, CDR1 is SGHTA and CDR2 FQGNSA. Control samples came 1 year after myeloablative marrow transplants with methotrexate plus calcineurin inhibitor. Sequenced by immunoSEQ multiplex PCR; TCRdb stores in-frame clones only, minus some. The sample includes roughly 23,000 clones, around 90% seen only once; the top ten take approximately 8%. The sequence was collected from a female patient aged 50-59 years who received an allogeneic stem cell transplant from an unrelated donor, was CMV-positive, and had chronic GVHD only. The T cells may partly be graft donor cells. V usage is TRBV7-2 and J usage is TRBJ2-3; 11 bases line up with TRBD1. This specimen was PBMCs, taken after an allogeneic stem cell transplant with a calcineurin inhibitor and methotrexate. CDR3 DNA sequence: TGTGCCAGCAGCTTAGAGTTGGGACAGGGGGTTACGCAGTATTTT. Residues: CASSLELGQGVTQYF.